These 23 T cell receptor beta chains were all obtained from the same sample, sequenced in a study of OX40 agonist ivuxolimab in advanced cancers. Using immunoSEQ multiplex PCR, the repertoire was profiled, and TCRdb retains in-frame clones only, with some absent. The table shows some 74,000 clones, with 70% to 90% occurring only once. Sequenced material: CD4+ or CD8+ T cells sorted from blood, taken in a trial of the OX40 agonist ivuxolimab. Receptors originate from an adult with an advanced solid tumor such as melanoma, head and neck, liver or kidney cancer.

The genes are TRBV5-1 and TRBJ2-1; 14 bases agree with TRBD2. Germline V gives CDR1 SGHRS, CDR2 YFSETQ. V gave up 0 bases and J gave up 9 bases; unmatched junction bases: 5. The CDR3 has 16 amino acids. The CDR3 bases are TGCGCCAGCAGCTTGGGACTAGCGGGAGGGCGGGGTGAGCAGTTCTTC. Translated: CASSLGLAGGRGEQFF.

V and J are TRBV2 and TRBJ1-5, with a weak D call TRBD1 (6 bases). V was cut by 5 bases and J by 4 bases, with 12 bases left in between. The CDR3 sequence is 14 residues long. Germline CDR1 SNHLY, CDR2 FYNNEI. The CDR3 is CASSLQGVNQPQHF. CDR3 bases: TGTGCCAGCAGTTTACAGGGAGTGAATCAGCCCCAGCATTTT.

With respect to this clone: A read error may be the cause here, since a much bigger clone is one base away. The J gene is TRBJ2-3, the V gene TRBV11-2; TRBD2 matches 11 bases. The CDR3 contains 14 residues. Germline values: CDR1 SGHAT, CDR2 FQNNGV. The ends lost 5 bases at V and 5 bases at J; junction bases unmatched: 3. CDR3 protein: CASSLGTSGDTQYF. The DNA of the CDR3 is TGTGCCAGCAGCCTAGGGACTAGCGGAGATACGCAGTATTTT.

The gene calls are TRBV9 and TRBJ2-3; the D is unclear. This CDR3 is 12 amino acids long. Germline CDR1 and CDR2: SGDLS and YYNGEE. V gave up 0 bases and J gave up 4 bases, with 3 bases separating them. The chain's CDR3 is CASSVGSDTQYF. DNA for the CDR3: TGTGCCAGCAGCGTAGGGTCAGATACGCAGTATTTT.

J is TRBJ2-1 and V is TRBV28; 9 bases map to TRBD1. The CDR3 consists of 16 residues. J was trimmed by 9 bases and V by 8 bases; bases with no gene match: 17. Germline CDR1 is MDHEN and CDR2 is SYDVKM. The CDR3 here is CASGGQGGAWRSEQFF. The CDR3 coding sequence is TGTGCCAGCGGGGGACAGGGCGGCGCATGGCGGAGTGAGCAGTTCTTC.

The chain carries TRBV9 and TRBJ2-3; 7 bases agree with TRBD2. In germline, CDR1 is SGDLS, CDR2 YYNGEE. J lost 6 bases, V lost 1 base, and 11 bases had no gene match. CDR3 length equals 16 residues. Here the CDR3 reads CASSVTGREPTDTQYF. The CDR3 DNA reads as TGTGCCAGCAGCGTAACCGGGCGGGAGCCGACGGATACGCAGTATTTT.

The J gene is TRBJ2-7, the V gene TRBV7-9, with D maybe TRBD1 (5 bases). CDR3 size: 15 residues. Germline loops: CDR1 SEHNR, CDR2 FQNEAQ (reference sequence). The ends were cut back, 3 bases at V and 4 bases at J, with 16 bases in the middle. Written as DNA, the CDR3 is TGTGCCAGCAGCTTGTGGCAGGGCCGGCCGTACGAGCAGTACTTC. As protein: CASSLWQGRPYEQYF.

The chain recombines TRBV21-1 with TRBJ2-7; TRBD1 is taken as the D call from the table, unchecked against the DNA. TRBV21-1 is classified as a pseudogene. The CDR3 is 19 amino acids. The DNA of the CDR3 is TGTGCCAGCAGCCCATTAGGTTCCGACAGGGCGTCTCCCTACTACGAGCAGTACTTC. As protein: CASSPLGSDRASPYYEQYF.

The CDR3 loop is CASSHLPSTDTQYF. CDR3 nucleotide sequence: TGCGCCAGCAGCCACCTGCCTAGCACAGATACGCAGTATTTT. The rearrangement links TRBV4-3 to TRBJ2-3; D unresolved. Trimming left V 3 bases short and J 0 bases short, with 7 bases between. The CDR3 is 14 residues long. Germline values: CDR1 LGHNA, CDR2 YSLEER.

The chain combines TRBV28 with TRBJ2-1, with 9 bases matching TRBD2. The CDR3 consists of 14 residues. Germline CDR1 and CDR2: MDHEN and SYDVKM. The junction had 4 bases not matched to a gene; V was cut back by 9 bases and J by 1 base. The CDR3 loop is CASLTSGSYNEQFF. In nucleotides, the CDR3 is TGTGCCAGTCTGACTAGCGGTTCCTACAATGAGCAGTTCTTC.

DNA of the CDR3: TGCGCCAGCAGCCACAGCGGTGCCTACGAGCAGTACTTC. Protein: CASSHSGAYEQYF. The chain carries TRBV4-3 and TRBJ2-7; a possible D gene is TRBD2 (5 bases). The V and J ends lost 3 bases and 2 bases respectively, with 8 bases between them. Germline V lookup: CDR1 LGHNA, CDR2 YSLEER. The CDR3 totals 13 residues.

This clone was recorded once. This chain connects TRBV5-1 to TRBJ1-2; D is ambiguous. The V end was cut by 3 bases, the J end by 5 bases, with 20 bases between. In germline, CDR1 is SGHRS, CDR2 YFSETQ. This CDR3 region has 16 residues. The CDR3 DNA reads as TGCGCCAGCAGCTCGGCCAGGAGGTTAAATTTTTATGGCTACACCTTC. This sequence encodes CASSSARRLNFYGYTF. Full variable domain (rest looked up from reference TRBV5-1 and TRBJ1-2): KAGVTQTPRYLIKTRGQQVTLSCSPISGHRSVSWYQQTPGQGLQFLFEYFSETQRNKGNFPGRFSGRQFSNSRSEMNVSTLELGDSALYLCASSSARRLNFYGYTFGSGTRLTVV.

The rearrangement links TRBV27 to TRBJ1-2; D gene unclear. Germline values: CDR1 MNHEY, CDR2 SMNVEV (reference sequence). This CDR3 region has 14 residues. The V end lost 5 bases, the J end lost 4 bases, and 14 bases lay between the germline ends. Here the CDR3 reads CASSPRQGSYGYTF. In nucleotides, the CDR3 is TGTGCCAGCAGTCCCCGACAAGGGAGCTATGGCTACACCTTC.

The chain is built from TRBV25-1 and TRBJ2-5, with TRBD2 matching over 10 bases. The CDR3 totals 15 residues. The V and J ends lost 5 bases and 3 bases, in that order; junction bases with no gene match: 6. In germline, CDR1 is MGHDK, CDR2 SYGVNS. In DNA, the CDR3 is TGTGCCAGCAGTAGGACTAGCGGATTAAAAGAGACCCAGTACTTC. Residues: CASSRTSGLKETQYF.

The chain combines TRBV4-2 with TRBJ1-2; 7 bases map to TRBD1. In germline, CDR1 is LGHNA, CDR2 YNFKEQ. The CDR3 has 17 residues. With 1 base clipped from V and 4 bases from J, the junction kept 12 bases outside the gene matches. CDR3 sequence (DNA): TGTGCCAGCAGCCAAGCGGGGGGGCAGGGGGGATCCTATGGCTACACCTTC. The encoded protein is CASSQAGGQGGSYGYTF.

V usage is TRBV5-1 and J usage is TRBJ2-2; D is possibly TRBD2 (5 bases). This CDR3 comprises 16 residues. Trimming pared 3 bases from V and 0 bases from J, leaving 12 bases between. Germline V gives CDR1 SGHRS, CDR2 YFSETQ. CDR3 in amino acids: CASSSSGVANTGELFF. The CDR3 nucleotides are TGCGCCAGCAGCTCCTCCGGGGTCGCGAACACCGGGGAGCTGTTTTTT. Full variable domain (missing parts from reference TRBV5-1 and TRBJ2-2): KAGVTQTPRYLIKTRGQQVTLSCSPISGHRSVSWYQQTPGQGLQFLFEYFSETQRNKGNFPGRFSGRQFSNSRSEMNVSTLELGDSALYLCASSSSGVANTGELFFGEGSRLTVL.

This sequence joins TRBV4-3 and TRBJ1-3; no definite D call. Germline loops: CDR1 LGHNA, CDR2 YSLEER. The CDR3 has 16 amino acids. Trimming removed 4 bases from V and 0 bases from J, with 13 bases in between. For the CDR3, the DNA is TGCGCCAGCAGCCTAGGAGCCGCCAGCTCTGGAAACACCATATATTTT. This gives the protein CASSLGAASSGNTIYF.

V and J are TRBV4-1 and TRBJ2-3; 8 bases agree with TRBD2. The CDR3 is 17 residues long. Germline lookup yields CDR1 MGHRA and CDR2 YSYEKL. With V trimmed by 4 bases and J by 0 bases, 9 bases remained unmatched. In DNA, the CDR3 is TGCGCCAGCAGCCGAACGAGCGGGAGTGGTAGCACAGATACGCAGTATTTT. Translation: CASSRTSGSGSTDTQYF.

The chain employs TRBV7-8 and TRBJ2-7; 10 bases are shared with TRBD1. V was pared by 6 bases and J by 4 bases, with 6 bases of the junction left unmatched. CDR1 is SGHVS, CDR2 FQNEAQ, per germline. CDR3 size: 14 residues. Written as DNA, the CDR3 is TGTGCCAGCAGAGCCGACAGGGGGCTGTACGAGCAGTACTTC. This sequence encodes CASRADRGLYEQYF.

The chain employs TRBV5-1 and TRBJ2-1, with 10 nucleotides matching TRBD2. The CDR3 length is 15 residues. The V and J ends lost 1 base and 9 bases, in that order; junction bases with no gene match: 7. CDR1 and CDR2 from the germline V gene are SGHRS and YFSETQ. The CDR3 loop is CASSLQSSGSGEQFF. CDR3 DNA sequence: TGCGCCAGCAGCTTGCAGTCTAGCGGGAGTGGTGAGCAGTTCTTC.

This clone was counted a few times. The chain joins TRBV9 to TRBJ2-7; 7 bases line up with TRBD1. Trimming at V came to 4 bases and at J to 5 bases, leaving 12 bases not matched to a gene. CDR3 length: 15 amino acids. In germline, CDR1 is SGDLS, CDR2 YYNGEE. CDR3 nucleotide sequence: TGTGCCAGCAGCCTCATAGGGGGCGCAGACCACGAGCAGTACTTC. Translation: CASSLIGGADHEQYF.

The V gene is TRBV7-3, the J gene TRBJ2-1; 8 nucleotides agree with TRBD2. This CDR3 has 15 amino acids. Germline trimming cut 1 base from V and 10 bases from J; bases unmatched to any gene: 9. Germline V gene sequence: CDR1 SGHTA, CDR2 FQGTGA. The CDR3 sequence is CASSLSLAGSSEQFF. The CDR3 bases are TGTGCCAGCAGCTTAAGTCTAGCGGGTTCTTCAGAGCAGTTCTTC.

The chain recombines TRBV10-3 with TRBJ2-5, with a tentative D call TRBD1 (5 bases). The germline V and J ends were trimmed by 0 bases and 4 bases, with 9 bases remaining between them. The CDR3 length is 14 residues. Germline loops: CDR1 ENHRY, CDR2 SYGVKD. CDR3 sequence (DNA): TGTGCCATCAGTGAGTCGAAGGGGCGAGAGACCCAGTACTTC. Translated, it gives CAISESKGRETQYF.